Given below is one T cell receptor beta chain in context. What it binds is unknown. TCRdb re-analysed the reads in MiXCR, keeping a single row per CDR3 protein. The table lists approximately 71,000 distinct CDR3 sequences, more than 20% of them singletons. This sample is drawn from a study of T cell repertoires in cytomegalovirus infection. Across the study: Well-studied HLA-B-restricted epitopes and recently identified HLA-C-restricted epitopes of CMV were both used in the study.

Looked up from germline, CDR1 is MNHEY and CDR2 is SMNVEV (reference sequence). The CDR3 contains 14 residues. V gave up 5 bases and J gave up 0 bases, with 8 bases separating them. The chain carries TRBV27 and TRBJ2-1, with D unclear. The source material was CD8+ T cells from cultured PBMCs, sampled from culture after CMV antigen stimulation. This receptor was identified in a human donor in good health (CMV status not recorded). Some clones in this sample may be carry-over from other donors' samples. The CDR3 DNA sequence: TGTGCCAGCAGTCCTGAGACCTCCTACAATGAGCAGTTCTTC. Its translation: CASSPETSYNEQFF.